Presented here are 21 T cell receptor beta chains from one specimen sequenced in a study of T cells in Graves' hyperthyroidism and ophthalmopathy (dated by TCRdb to between 2018 and 2020). The receptor library was made with multiplex PCR. TCRdb records Illumina HiSeq 2000 as the sequencer. Amplification of TCR beta CDR3 regions was carried out from RNA transcripts. The TCR CDR3 was subjected to a first round of RT-PCR using the HTBI primer set and the Qiagen OneStep RT-PCR kit. The public reads were run again by TCRdb, first through fastp at Q25 and then through MiXCR, and only productive beta chains were kept. Identical CDR3 protein sequences are pooled into one entry, listed with their most common genes and DNA. The sample includes about 260,000 distinct CDR3 sequences, with about 15% observed a single time. The ten largest account for under 35% of the sample. The sequenced sample was blood. The receptor set was obtained from a woman aged 18-29 years with Graves' ophthalmopathy.

Notes on this clonotype: At one end, the junction sequence differs from germline, possibly due to a read error. V usage is TRBV11-1 and J usage is TRBJ2-3, with 8 nucleotides matching TRBD2. The CDR3 extends over 14 amino acids. Germline lookup yields CDR1 SGHAT and CDR2 FQDESV (reference sequence). The CDR3: CASGSSGSGETRYF. The DNA for the CDR3 is TGTGCCAGCGGTTCCAGCGGGAGCGGGGAGACGCGGTATTTT.

This chain links TRBV10-1 with TRBJ2-2, with 9 positions matching TRBD1. CDR3 length: 14 amino acids. V was clipped by 5 bases and J by 5 bases; unmatched bases: 3. Germline lookup yields CDR1 WNHNN and CDR2 SYGVQD (reference sequence). The CDR3 loop reads CASSSGTGTGELFF. CDR3 coding DNA: TGCGCCAGCAGTAGTGGGACAGGGACCGGGGAGCTGTTTTTT.

This clonotype was recorded at least ten times. The chain links TRBV11-2 to TRBJ2-3, with D uncertain. The CDR3 runs 15 residues. Germline CDR1 and CDR2: SGHAT and FQNNGV. V was pared by 5 bases and J by 1 base, with 13 bases between. In DNA, the CDR3 is TGTGCCAGCAGCCTTCTCCGGTCTGGCACAGATACGCAGTATTTT. Its translation: CASSLLRSGTDTQYF. Variable domain in full (rest from reference TRBV11-2 and TRBJ2-3): EAGVAQSPRYKIIEKRQSVAFWCNPISGHATLYWYQQILGQGPKLLIQFQNNGVVDDSQLPKDRFSAERLKGVDSTLKIQPAKLEDSAVYLCASSLLRSGTDTQYFGPGTRLTVL.

This rearrangement joins TRBV4-1 to TRBJ1-1; TRBD1 aligns across 9 bases. J lost 4 bases, V lost 3 bases, and 6 bases had no gene match. Germline V lookup: CDR1 MGHRA, CDR2 YSYEKL. CDR3 size: 15 residues. This CDR3 is CASSQPTGGVTEAFF. CDR3 in DNA: TGCGCCAGCAGCCAGCCGACAGGGGGTGTCACTGAAGCTTTCTTT.

This clonotype was recorded at least ten times. J is TRBJ2-7 and V is TRBV9; TRBD1 might be the D (6 bases). The CDR3 runs 15 residues. Trimming shortened V by 2 bases and J by 2 bases, and 14 bases separated the two germline ends. The germline CDR1 and CDR2 sequences are SGDLS and YYNGEE. This CDR3 is CASSVGQGLAYEQYF. The DNA for the CDR3 is TGTGCCAGCAGCGTTGGCCAGGGGCTGGCCTACGAGCAGTACTTC.

The chain is built from TRBV19 and TRBJ2-1; TRBD2 matches 14 bases. This CDR3 spans 14 amino acids. Losses at the gene ends were 6 bases for V and 10 bases for J; bases not matched to a gene: 5. Germline lookup yields CDR1 LNHDA and CDR2 SQIVND (reference sequence). In DNA form, the CDR3 reads TGTGCCAGTAGGGGACTAGCGGGAGTCAGAGAGCAGTTCTTC. Amino acid sequence: CASRGLAGVREQFF.

This clonotype was recorded at least ten times. The chain uses TRBV2 and TRBJ1-6; 10 nucleotides align to TRBD1. J lost 9 bases, V lost 0 bases, and 8 bases had no gene match. Germline V gene sequence: CDR1 SNHLY, CDR2 FYNNEI. The length of the CDR3 is 17 residues. The CDR3 sequence is CASSEAYARTGGSPLHF. CDR3 DNA: TGTGCCAGCAGTGAAGCGTACGCGAGGACAGGGGGTTCACCCCTCCACTTT.

The table lists this clonotype with many counts. The genes are TRBV30 and TRBJ2-4, with D tentatively TRBD2 (5 bases). CDR1 is GTSNPN and CDR2 is SVGIG in the germline V gene (reference sequence). The V end was cut by 5 bases, the J end by 0 bases, with 14 bases between. CDR3 length: 15 amino acids. The CDR3 DNA reads as TGTGCCTGGTCTCGAGGGAATCTAGCCAAAAACATTCAGTACTTC. It codes for CAWSRGNLAKNIQYF. Full variable domain (outside the CDR3, taken from reference TRBV30 and TRBJ2-4): SQTIHQWPATLVQPVGSPLSLECTVEGTSNPNLYWYRQAAGRGLQLLFYSVGIGQISSEVPQNLSASRPQDRQFILSSKKLLLSDSGFYLCAWSRGNLAKNIQYFGAGTRLSVL.

This clonotype was detected many times. The chain couples TRBV20-1 to TRBJ1-1, with D unresolved. The length of the CDR3 is 15 residues. Germline CDR1 is DFQATT and CDR2 is SNEGSKA (reference sequence). The V end was cut by 1 base, the J end by 0 bases, with 12 bases between. CDR3: CSARGGGLMNTEAFF. In nucleotides, the CDR3 is TGCAGTGCTAGAGGGGGTGGACTAATGAACACTGAAGCTTTCTTT.

The sample holds many counts of this clonotype. The V and J genes are TRBV11-2 and TRBJ1-3; no clear D gene. The ends were cut back, 6 bases at V and 0 bases at J, with 9 bases in the middle. The germline CDR1 and CDR2 sequences are SGHAT and FQNNGV. The CDR3 loop spans 14 amino acids. For the CDR3, the DNA is TGTGCCAGCAGTAGGGCAGCCTCTGGAAACACCATATATTTT. Translation: CASSRAASGNTIYF.

With respect to this clonotype: The junction does not match germline at one end; this may be a read error. J is TRBJ2-1 and V is TRBV6-1; 13 bases match TRBD2. The germline CDR1 and CDR2 sequences are MNHNS and SASEGT. There are 17 residues in the CDR3. The CDR3 DNA is TGTGCCAGCAGCCAGACTAGCGGGAGGCCATCCTACAATGAGCAGTCCTTC. As protein: CASSQTSGRPSYNEQSF.

This clonotype was detected only a few times. The chain combines TRBV19 with TRBJ1-2; D is unclear. The CDR3 is 16 amino acids. V lost 10 bases and J 2 bases, leaving 23 bases between the germline ends. Germline values: CDR1 LNHDA, CDR2 SQIVND (reference sequence). The CDR3 DNA reads as TGTGCCACGCTCTCCGGGAAGTCTTTGGTCAACTATGGCTACACCTTC. It encodes CATLSGKSLVNYGYTF.

This clonotype has ten or more counts. CDR3 loop: CSARGGGAGDTQYF. The CDR3 coding sequence is TGCAGTGCTAGGGGCGGGGGGGCCGGAGATACGCAGTATTTT. The chain links TRBV20-1 to TRBJ2-3, with 9 positions matching TRBD2. V dropped 3 bases and J dropped 5; count of bases not matched to a gene: 6. The V gene's germline CDR1 is DFQATT and CDR2 SNEGSKA (reference sequence). The CDR3 is 14 residues long.

This clonotype was recorded at least ten times. The chain uses TRBV28 and TRBJ2-7, with TRBD1 identical over 10 bases. The V segment lost 5 bases and the J segment 5 bases; nucleotides outside the gene matches: 12. The CDR3 length is 16 residues. CDR1 and CDR2 (germline): MDHEN, SYDVKM. DNA of the CDR3: TGTGCCAGCAGTGGTTTTACGGGACAGGGGAGCGACGAGCAGTACTTC. Protein: CASSGFTGQGSDEQYF.

This chain uses TRBV20-1 with TRBJ1-2, with 7 bases that match TRBD1. V shed 3 bases, J shed 1 base, and the junction held 29 bases outside the gene matches. From germline, CDR1 is DFQATT and CDR2 SNEGSKA (reference sequence). The CDR3 totals 22 residues. CDR3 region: CSASLFLYRRSVRDRSNYGYTF. Written as DNA, the CDR3 is TGCAGTGCTAGTTTATTTTTGTATCGTCGTTCGGTGAGGGACAGAAGTAACTATGGCTACACCTTC.

The chain joins TRBV28 to TRBJ2-1; 14 bases match TRBD2. With V trimmed by 7 bases and J by 13 bases, 18 bases remained unmatched. The CDR3 runs to 17 residues. Germline V CDR1 and CDR2: MDHEN, SYDVKM. The CDR3 DNA reads TGTGCCAGCAACCCAACGGTGAGGACTAGCGGGGGGTCGATCCAGTTCTTC. Encoded protein: CASNPTVRTSGGSIQFF.

This chain uses TRBV19 with TRBJ2-1; D might be TRBD2 (6 bases). Looked up from germline, CDR1 is LNHDA and CDR2 is SQIVND (reference sequence). Trimming stripped 6 bases from V and 5 bases from J, with 11 bases between. The CDR3 covers 13 residues. DNA of the CDR3: TGTGCCAGTAGCCAGCTAGCGAACAATGAGCAGTTCTTC. Protein sequence: CASSQLANNEQFF. Based on the CDR3 plus reference TRBV19 and TRBJ2-1, the full variable domain is DGGITQSPKYLFRKEGQNVTLSCEQNLNHDAMYWYRQDPGQGLRLIYYSQIVNDFQKGDIAEGYSVSREKKESFPLTVTSAQKNPTAFYLCASSQLANNEQFFGPGTRLTVL.

J is TRBJ1-2 and V is TRBV20-1; D may be TRBD1 (5 bases). Germline loops: CDR1 DFQATT, CDR2 SNEGSKA (reference sequence). Trimming pared 0 bases from V and 5 bases from J, leaving 16 bases between. The CDR3 has 15 amino acids. CDR3 sequence reads: CSAREGGQGGYGYTF. In DNA, the CDR3 is TGCAGTGCTAGAGAGGGCGGGCAGGGAGGGTATGGCTACACCTTC.

In its sample, this clonotype was seen many times. Since a much larger clone is just one base distant, this may be a read error. The gene calls are TRBV7-2 and TRBJ2-3; 12 bases are shared with TRBD2. The CDR3 sequence is 16 residues long. Germline V CDR1 and CDR2: SGHTA, FQGNSA. CDR3 sequence: CAGSPLAGGPTDTQYF. The CDR3 DNA follows: TGTGCCGGCAGCCCGCTAGCGGGAGGGCCAACAGATACGCAGTATTTT.

At least ten counts were recorded for this clonotype. This rearrangement joins TRBV20-1 to TRBJ2-7; TRBD1 aligns across 7 bases. V gave up 2 bases and J gave up 1 base; unmatched junction bases: 5. The CDR3 is 14 residues long. Germline V gene sequence: CDR1 DFQATT, CDR2 SNEGSKA (reference sequence). As DNA, the CDR3 is TGCAGTGCTAGAAGGGACAGTCCTTCCTACGAGCAGTACTTC. Its protein is CSARRDSPSYEQYF.

This clonotype was counted ten times or more. J is TRBJ2-7 and V is TRBV20-1; perhaps TRBD2 as D (5 bases). The germline V gene encodes CDR1 DFQATT and CDR2 SNEGSKA (reference sequence). The V end was cut by 3 bases, the J end by 2 bases, with 11 bases between. The CDR3 spans 13 residues. The CDR3 sequence: CSASSAATYEQYF. For the CDR3, the DNA is TGCAGTGCTAGCTCAGCGGCGACCTACGAGCAGTACTTC.